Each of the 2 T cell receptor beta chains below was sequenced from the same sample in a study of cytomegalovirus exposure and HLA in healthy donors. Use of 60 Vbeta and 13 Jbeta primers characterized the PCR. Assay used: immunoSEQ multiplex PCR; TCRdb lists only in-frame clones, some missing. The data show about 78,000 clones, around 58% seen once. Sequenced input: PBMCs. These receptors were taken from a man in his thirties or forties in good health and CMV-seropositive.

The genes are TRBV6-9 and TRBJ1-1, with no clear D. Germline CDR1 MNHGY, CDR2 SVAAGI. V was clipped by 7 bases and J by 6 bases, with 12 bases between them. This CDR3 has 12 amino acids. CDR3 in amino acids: CASKIGSPEAFF. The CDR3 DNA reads TGTGCCAGCAAGATCGGGTCCCCTGAAGCTTTCTTT.

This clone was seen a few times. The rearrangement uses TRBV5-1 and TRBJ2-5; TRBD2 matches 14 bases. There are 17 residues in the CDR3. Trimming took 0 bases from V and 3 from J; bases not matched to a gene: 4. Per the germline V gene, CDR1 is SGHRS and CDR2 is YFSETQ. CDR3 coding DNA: TGCGCCAGCAGCTTGGAACCGGGACTAGCGGGGGAAGAGACCCAGTACTTC. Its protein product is CASSLEPGLAGEETQYF.